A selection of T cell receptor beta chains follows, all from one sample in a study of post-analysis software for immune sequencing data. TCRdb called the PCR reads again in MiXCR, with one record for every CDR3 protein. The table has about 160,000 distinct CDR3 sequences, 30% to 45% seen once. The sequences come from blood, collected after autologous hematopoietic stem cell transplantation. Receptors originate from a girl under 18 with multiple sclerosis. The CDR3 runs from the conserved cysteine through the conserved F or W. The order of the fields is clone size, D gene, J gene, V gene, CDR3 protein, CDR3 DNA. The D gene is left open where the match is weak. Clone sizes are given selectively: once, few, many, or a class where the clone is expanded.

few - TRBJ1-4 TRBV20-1 CSARMAGGEKLFF TGCAGTGCTAGAATGGCCGGGGGAGAAAAACTGTTTTTT
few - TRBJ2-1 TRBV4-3 CASSQDPYPGAYNEQFF TGCGCCAGCAGCCAAGACCCCTATCCGGGGGCCTACAATGAGCAGTTCTTC
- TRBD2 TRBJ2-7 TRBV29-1 CSVEDLAGGPGEQYF TGCAGCGTTGAAGATCTTGCGGGAGGGCCCGGCGAGCAGTACTTC
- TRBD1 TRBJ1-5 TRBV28 CAGQGGYLPQHF TGTGCCGGCCAAGGGGGCTATCTGCCCCAGCATTTT
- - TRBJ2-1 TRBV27 CASMAYNEQFF TGTGCCAGCATGGCCTACAATGAGCAGTTCTTC
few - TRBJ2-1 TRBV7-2 CASSRRAGEQFF TGTGCCAGCAGCCGGCGGGCGGGTGAGCAGTTCTTC
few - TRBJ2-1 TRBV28 CASSGILGVNEQFF TGTGCCAGCAGCGGGATCCTGGGCGTCAATGAGCAGTTCTTC
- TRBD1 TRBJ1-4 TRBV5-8 CASSLTSGTGATNEKLFF TGTGCCAGCAGCCTAACGAGCGGGACAGGGGCAACTAATGAAAAACTGTTTTTT
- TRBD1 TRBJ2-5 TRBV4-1 CASSQGDRVGRGQETQYF TGCGCCAGCAGCCAGGGGGACAGGGTAGGCCGGGGGCAAGAGACCCAGTACTTC
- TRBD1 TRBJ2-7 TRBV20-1 CSAGTGRFSNEQYF TGCAGTGCTGGGACAGGGAGGTTTAGCAATGAGCAGTACTTC
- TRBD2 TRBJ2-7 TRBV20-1 CSARVWTSGEQYF TGCAGTGCTAGAGTTTGGACTAGCGGCGAGCAGTACTTC
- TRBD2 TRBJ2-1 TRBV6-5 CASSNLRAGSSYNEQFF TGTGCCAGCAGTAACCTCAGAGCGGGAAGCTCCTACAATGAGCAGTTCTTC
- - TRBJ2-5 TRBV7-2 CASSLRGKETQYF TGTGCCAGCAGCTTGAGGGGAAAGGAGACCCAGTACTTC
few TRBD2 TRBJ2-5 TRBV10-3 CAIRKHVGVAGGSGVSEQYF TGTGCCATCAGAAAACACGTGGGGGTAGCGGGAGGATCCGGCGTGAGTGAGCAGTACTTC
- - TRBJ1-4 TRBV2 CASSPPGDWVENEKLFF TGTGCCAGCAGCCCCCCGGGGGATTGGGTGGAGAATGAAAAACTGTTTTTT
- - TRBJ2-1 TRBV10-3 CAISREQGSYNEQFF TGTGCCATCAGTCGCGAACAGGGATCCTACAATGAGCAGTTCTTC
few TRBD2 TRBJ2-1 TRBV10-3 CAIRVTGTSKNEQFF TGTGCCATCAGGGTAACCGGGACTAGTAAAAATGAGCAGTTCTTC
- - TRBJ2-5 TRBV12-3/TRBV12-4 CASSSVTETQYF TGTGCCAGCAGCTCCGTTACGGAGACCCAGTACTTC
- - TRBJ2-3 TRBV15 CATSSSMGISTDTQYF TGTGCCACCAGCAGCTCCATGGGCATCAGCACAGATACGCAGTATTTT
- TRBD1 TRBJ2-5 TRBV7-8 CASSYAGTEETQYF TGTGCCAGCAGCTATGCCGGGACAGAAGAGACCCAGTACTTC
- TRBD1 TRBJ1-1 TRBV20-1 CSARAGRGHTEAFF TGCAGTGCTAGAGCTGGAAGGGGGCACACTGAAGCTTTCTTT
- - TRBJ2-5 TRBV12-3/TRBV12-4 CAGSSHGQETQYF TGTGCCGGCAGTTCCCATGGACAAGAGACCCAGTACTTC
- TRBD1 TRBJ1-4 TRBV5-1 CASCNDRAGEKLFF TGCGCCAGCTGTAACGACAGGGCGGGTGAAAAACTGTTTTTT
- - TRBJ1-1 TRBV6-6 CASSYAGEGGSVAFF TGTGCCAGCAGTTACGCCGGTGAGGGGGGAAGCGTAGCTTTCTTT
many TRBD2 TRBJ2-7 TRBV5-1 CASSPVWLAGSYEQYF TGCGCCAGCAGCCCGGTTTGGCTAGCGGGGTCCTACGAGCAGTACTTC
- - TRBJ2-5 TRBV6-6 CASSYRSGRRETQYF TGTGCCAGCAGTTACCGGTCCGGGAGAAGAGAGACCCAGTACTTC
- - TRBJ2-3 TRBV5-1 CASSALGEWVTDTRYF TGCGCCAGCAGCGCCCTCGGGGAATGGGTGACAGATACGCGGTATTTT
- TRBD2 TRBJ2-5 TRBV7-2 CASSLVGLAGGETQYF TGTGCCAGCAGCTTAGTTGGACTAGCGGGAGGAGAGACCCAGTACTTC
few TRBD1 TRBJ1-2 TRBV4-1 CASSQGRDRGLLGGYTF TGCGCCAGCAGCCAAGGAAGGGACAGGGGCCTGCTTGGCGGCTACACCTTC
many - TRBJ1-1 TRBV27 CASSLSSRSEAFF TGTGCCAGCAGTTTATCTTCGAGATCTGAAGCTTTCTTT
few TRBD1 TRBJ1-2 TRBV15 CATSPGQVYGYTF TGTGCCACCAGCCCGGGACAGGTCTATGGCTACACCTTC
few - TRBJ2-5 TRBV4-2 CASSQDPREQYF TGTGCCAGCAGCCAAGACCCTCGGGAGCAGTACTTC
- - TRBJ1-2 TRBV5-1 CASSLSGSYGYTF TGCGCCAGCAGCTTGTCGGGTTCTTATGGCTACACCTTC
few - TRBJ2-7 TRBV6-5 CASSYGWTGSYEQYF TGTGCCAGCAGTTACGGATGGACGGGGTCCTACGAGCAGTACTTC
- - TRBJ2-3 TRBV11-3 CASSWVRGSDTQYF TGTGCCAGCAGCTGGGTGAGGGGCTCAGATACGCAGTATTTT
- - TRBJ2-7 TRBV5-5 CASSLDVSYNEQYF TGTGCCAGCAGCTTGGACGTCTCCTACAATGAGCAGTACTTC
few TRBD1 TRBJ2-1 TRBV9 CASSAHSGTGSREQFF TGTGCCAGCAGCGCCCACTCTGGGACAGGGTCCAGAGAGCAGTTCTTC
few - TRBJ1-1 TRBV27 CASSLRQGEAFF TGTGCCAGCAGTTTAAGGCAGGGTGAAGCTTTCTTT
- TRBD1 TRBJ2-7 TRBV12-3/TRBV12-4 CASSIRTGQNYEQYF TGTGCCAGCAGTATTCGAACGGGACAGAACTACGAGCAGTACTTC
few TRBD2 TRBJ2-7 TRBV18 CASSPDPTLAPGYEQYF TGTGCCAGCTCACCCGACCCTACACTAGCGCCGGGTTACGAGCAGTACTTC
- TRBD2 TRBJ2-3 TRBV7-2 CAGSLKAGGLGGLTGTQYF TGTGCCGGCAGCTTAAAAGCGGGAGGGCTCGGTGGGCTGACAGGTACGCAGTATTTT
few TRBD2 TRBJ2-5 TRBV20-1 CSASIAGVYQETQYF TGCAGTGCTTCCATAGCGGGAGTGTACCAAGAGACCCAGTACTTC
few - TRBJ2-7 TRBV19 CASSASGRGFEQYF TGTGCCAGTAGTGCCTCCGGGCGGGGCTTCGAGCAGTACTTC
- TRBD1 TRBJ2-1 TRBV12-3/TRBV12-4 CAISAYQGVENEQFF TGTGCCATCAGTGCGTATCAGGGGGTAGAAAATGAGCAGTTCTTC
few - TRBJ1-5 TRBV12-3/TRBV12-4 CASSLEDAFNQPQHF TGTGCCAGCAGTTTAGAGGACGCCTTCAATCAGCCCCAGCATTTT
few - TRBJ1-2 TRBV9 CASSVVGGNYGYTF TGTGCCAGCAGCGTAGTGGGCGGTAACTATGGCTACACCTTC
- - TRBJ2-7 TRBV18 CASSPRQGDPYEQYF TGTGCCAGCTCACCCCGGCAAGGGGACCCCTACGAGCAGTACTTC
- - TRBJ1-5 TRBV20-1 CSASATAGSNQPQHF TGCAGTGCTAGCGCGACGGCGGGTAGCAATCAGCCCCAGCATTTT
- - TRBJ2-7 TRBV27 CASRRAGPGASYEQYF TGTGCCAGCCGACGAGCAGGCCCGGGGGCTTCCTACGAGCAGTACTTC
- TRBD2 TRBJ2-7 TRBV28 CASRSTGGSYGQYF TGTGCCAGTCGATCCACGGGAGGCTCCTACGGGCAGTACTTC
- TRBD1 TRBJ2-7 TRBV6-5 CASSPHRGLFYEQYF TGTGCCAGCAGTCCGCACAGGGGGCTCTTCTACGAGCAGTACTTC
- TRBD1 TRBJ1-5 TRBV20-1 CSASDFGTGGTQPQHF TGCAGTGCTAGCGACTTCGGGACAGGGGGAACTCAGCCCCAGCATTTT
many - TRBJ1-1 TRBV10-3 CAISGSRGSEAFF TGTGCCATCAGCGGCTCCCGGGGGTCTGAAGCTTTCTTT